This T cell receptor beta chain was retrieved from a study of T cell repertoires in cytomegalovirus infection. Study as a whole: Signatures in public TCR beta sequences pointed to both CMV infection and matching HLA type.

Study findings and constraints: Ex vivo responses were dominated by HLA-C-restricted CMV-specific TCR beta clonotypes. Carriers of CMV and the relevant HLA type were discriminated by public TCR beta frequency.

This clonotype was observed at least ten times. Its antigen is still unknown. The CDR3 consists of 15 residues. Germline V gene data show CDR1 as SEHNR and CDR2 as FQNEAQ (reference sequence). Trimming cost V 8 bases and J 4 bases; bases outside gene matches: 8. Each CDR3 protein gets one entry after TCRdb re-called the reads with MiXCR. The table has some 300,000 distinct CDR3 sequences, about 8.8% seen once. Sequenced: PBMCs. This chain joins TRBV7-9 and TRBJ2-6; 7 bases are shared with TRBD1. The receptor was derived from a human donor in good health (CMV status not recorded). Some clones in this sample may be carry-over from other donors' samples. The CDR3 is CASHRGNGGANVLTF. CDR3 coding DNA: TGTGCCAGCCACAGGGGAAATGGGGGGGCCAACGTCCTGACTTTC.